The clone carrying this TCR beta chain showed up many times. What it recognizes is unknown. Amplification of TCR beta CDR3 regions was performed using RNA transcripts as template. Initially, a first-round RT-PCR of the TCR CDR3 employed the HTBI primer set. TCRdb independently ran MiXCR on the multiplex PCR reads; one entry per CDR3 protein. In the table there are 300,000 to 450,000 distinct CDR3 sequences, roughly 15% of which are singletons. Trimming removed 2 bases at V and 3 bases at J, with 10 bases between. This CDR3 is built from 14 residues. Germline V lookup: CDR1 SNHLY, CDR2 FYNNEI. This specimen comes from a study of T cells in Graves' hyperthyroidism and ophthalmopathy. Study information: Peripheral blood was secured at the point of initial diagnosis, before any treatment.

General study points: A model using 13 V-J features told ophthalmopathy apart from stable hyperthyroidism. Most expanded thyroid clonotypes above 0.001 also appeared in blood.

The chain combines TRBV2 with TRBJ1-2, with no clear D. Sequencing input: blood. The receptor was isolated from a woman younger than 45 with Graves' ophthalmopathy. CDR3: CASSELVTHYGYTF. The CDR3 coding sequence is TGTGCCAGCAGTGAATTGGTCACGCACTATGGCTACACCTTC.